The rows below give T cell receptor beta chains drawn from one sample of a study of cytomegalovirus exposure and HLA in healthy donors. The method was immunoSEQ multiplex PCR; TCRdb's version includes in-frame clones alone and lacks a portion of them. The data include roughly 190,000 clones; the top ten clones carry 0.65% to 0.9%. Sample: PBMCs. The receptor source for this set is a young woman in good health and CMV-seropositive. The CDR3 runs from the conserved cysteine through the conserved F or W.

v_call,j_call,cdr3_aa
TRBV10-1,TRBJ2-1,CASTREANTNEQFF
TRBV18,TRBJ2-3,CASSPWRVGTDTQYF
TRBV5-1,TRBJ2-5,CASSLVAGGPETQYF
TRBV6-1,TRBJ1-4,CASGYEDEKLFF
TRBV7-6,TRBJ1-5,CASSWGKPRVVSNQPQHF
TRBV6-1,TRBJ1-4,CASSETWTGGDEKLFF
TRBV7-2,TRBJ2-2,CASSALAGALGELFF
TRBV27,TRBJ1-1,CASSQLGGNTEAFF
TRBV30,TRBJ2-3,CAWGPWFLSGGADTQYF
TRBV19,TRBJ2-7,CASSTSGSKSLFGQYF
TRBV7-9,TRBJ1-5,CASSLGDRVGQPQHF
TRBV7-8,TRBJ2-3,CASSWASGRVADTQYF
TRBV7-6,TRBJ1-1,CASSLRVTGTEAFF
TRBV6-5,TRBJ2-5,CASSYTGPLWTQYF
TRBV6-6,TRBJ2-3,CASSYSGLAGGLYF
TRBV5-3,TRBJ2-6,CARSREYSGANVLTF
TRBV10-3,TRBJ1-2,CAISAGGDYGYTF
TRBV27,TRBJ2-4,CASSSRDRGNIQYF
TRBV23-1,TRBJ1-2,CASSPNPRRGEGYGYTF
TRBV5-4,TRBJ2-5,CASSFPTGGLKETQYF
TRBV4-3,TRBJ1-4,CASSQENGDEKLFF
TRBV6-5,TRBJ2-2,CASSYRGLGTGELFF
TRBV11-2,TRBJ2-7,CASSRTGQGTYEQYF
TRBV11-2,TRBJ2-1,CASSPSLSYNEQFF
TRBV11-2,TRBJ2-7,CASSPLAGEAREQYF
TRBV15,TRBJ1-4,CATSSRGTGQGYLNEKLFF
TRBV27,TRBJ1-2,CASSPRQGAWGYYGYTF
TRBV28,TRBJ2-7,CASSRQLDFSYEQYF